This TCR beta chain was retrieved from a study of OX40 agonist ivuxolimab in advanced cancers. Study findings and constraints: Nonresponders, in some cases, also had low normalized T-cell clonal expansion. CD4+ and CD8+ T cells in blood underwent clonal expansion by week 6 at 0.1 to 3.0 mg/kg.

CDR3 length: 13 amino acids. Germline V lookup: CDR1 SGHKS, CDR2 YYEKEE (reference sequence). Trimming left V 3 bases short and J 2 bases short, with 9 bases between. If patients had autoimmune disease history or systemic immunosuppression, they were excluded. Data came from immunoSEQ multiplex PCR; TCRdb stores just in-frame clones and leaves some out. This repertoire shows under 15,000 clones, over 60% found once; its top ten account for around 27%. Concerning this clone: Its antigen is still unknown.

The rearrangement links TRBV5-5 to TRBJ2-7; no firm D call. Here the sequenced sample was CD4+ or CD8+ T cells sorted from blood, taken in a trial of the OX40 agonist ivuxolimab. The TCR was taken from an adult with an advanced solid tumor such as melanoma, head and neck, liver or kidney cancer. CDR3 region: CASSYSSAYEQYF. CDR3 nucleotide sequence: TGTGCCAGCAGCTACTCCTCGGCCTACGAGCAGTACTTC.